This T cell receptor (beta chain) was profiled in a study of technical replicates of blood from several donors. V was shortened by 7 bases and J by 4 bases, with 19 bases between the two germline ends. This CDR3 has 15 amino acids. Per the germline V gene, CDR1 is SNHLY and CDR2 is FYNNEI. The method was immunoSEQ multiplex PCR; TCRdb's version includes in-frame clones alone and lacks a portion of them. The table includes about 64,000 clones, about 88% detected once. This TCR was recovered from a human donor in good health. Some clones in this sample may be carry-over from other donors' samples. The sample comprised PBMCs. The V call is TRBV2, the J call TRBJ1-2, with D perhaps matching TRBD1 (5 bases). The CDR3 DNA is TGTGCCAGCACCTTGGAGGGGCGAAAGATCTATGGCTACACCTTC. Its protein is CASTLEGRKIYGYTF.